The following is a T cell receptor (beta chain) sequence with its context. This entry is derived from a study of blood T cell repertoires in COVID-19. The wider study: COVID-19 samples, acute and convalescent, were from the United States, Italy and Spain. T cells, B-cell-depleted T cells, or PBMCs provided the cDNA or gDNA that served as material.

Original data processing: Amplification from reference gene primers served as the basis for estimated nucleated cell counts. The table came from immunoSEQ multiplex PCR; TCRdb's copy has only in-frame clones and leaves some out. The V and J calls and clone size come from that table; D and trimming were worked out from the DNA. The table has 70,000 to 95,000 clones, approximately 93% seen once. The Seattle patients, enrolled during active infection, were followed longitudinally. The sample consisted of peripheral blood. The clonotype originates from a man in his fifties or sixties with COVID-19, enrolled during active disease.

The CDR3 coding sequence is TGTGCCAGCAGTTACAACCAGGGGGACACCGGGGAGCTGTTTTTT. Amino acid sequence: CASSYNQGDTGELFF. The chain couples TRBV6-5 to TRBJ2-2, with 7 bases identical to TRBD1. The CDR3 is made up of 15 amino acids. From germline, CDR1 is MNHEY and CDR2 SVGAGI. The V segment lost 2 bases and the J segment 3 bases; nucleotides outside the gene matches: 3.